The T cell receptor (beta chain) described here comes from a study of cytomegalovirus exposure and HLA in healthy donors. General study results and limits: A later analysis, which compared TCR beta chains of equal frequency, found the HLA-associated ones more clonally expanded. High sensitivity and specificity were reportedly achieved when the classifier diagnosed cytomegalovirus status.

About this clone: Its antigen remains unidentified.

CDR1 WNHNN and CDR2 SYGVQD come from the germline V gene (reference sequence). CDR3 length equals 12 residues. V was pared by 6 bases and J by 4 bases, with 10 bases between. The PCR was carried out with 60 Vbeta primers and 13 Jbeta primers. Profiling relied on immunoSEQ multiplex PCR, and the TCRdb table lists in-frame clones only, not all of them. The data show approximately 150,000 clones, roughly 85% seen once. The chain carries TRBV10-1 and TRBJ2-7; D may be TRBD2 (5 bases). The sequence derives from a man between 18 and 29 years old in good health and CMV-seropositive. Sequenced sample: PBMCs. The CDR3 is CASSGVGYEQYF. The CDR3 nucleotides are TGCGCCAGCAGCGGGGTCGGGTACGAGCAGTACTTC.